Each of the 18 T cell receptor beta chains below was sequenced from the same sample in a study of T cell responses to AZD1222 COVID-19 vaccine (dated by TCRdb to the early 2020s). The time point label on this specimen signifies: about 28 days (+/-7) after the second vaccine dose. Preparation of the library involved the immunoSEQ multiplex PCR assay. TCRdb limited this immuneACCESS table to in-frame rearrangements with V and J called. A share of clones is missing; checked studies link under half to unresolved V genes, and the rest is unexplained. This sample is represented by around 140,000 clones; around nine tenths of them were singletons. The top ten constitute approximately 1.8% of the sample. Sequenced here: peripheral blood, sampled 28 days after the second AZD1222 dose. Receptors were obtained from an adult who received the AZD1222 COVID-19 vaccine.

This clone appeared a single time. The rearrangement joins TRBV12-3 or TRBV12-4 to TRBJ1-1; TRBD1 might be the D (5 bases). The ends were cut back, 6 bases at V and 11 bases at J, with 16 bases in the middle. The CDR3 contains 12 residues. The CDR3 here is CASSTMGVEAFF. The CDR3 DNA follows: TGTGCCAGCAGCACGATGGGGGTTGAGGCTTTCTTT.

The CDR3 DNA reads as TGTGCCAGTAGGACAGGAGGGGGCGGCAATCAGCCCCAGCATTTT. Its protein is CASRTGGGGNQPQHF. The rearrangement uses TRBV6-5 and TRBJ1-5; the match to TRBD1 covers 7 bases. The germline V gene encodes CDR1 MNHEY and CDR2 SVGAGI. The CDR3 contains 15 residues. V dropped 9 bases and J dropped 2; count of bases not matched to a gene: 10.

The chain employs TRBV4-1 and TRBJ1-1; no clear D. Germline lookup yields CDR1 MGHRA and CDR2 YSYEKL. V lost 6 bases, J lost 1 base, and 15 bases lay in between. The CDR3 length is 15 residues. The CDR3 protein is CASSQLPLGNTEAFF. The CDR3 nucleotides read TGCGCCAGCAGTCAACTCCCGCTGGGGAACACTGAAGCTTTCTTT.

This clone was counted only a few times. The J gene is TRBJ2-1, the V gene TRBV14; no firm D call. Germline V gene data show CDR1 as SGHDN and CDR2 as FVKESK. V lost 4 bases and J lost 5, with 18 bases in between. CDR3 length equals 16 residues. As DNA, the CDR3 is TGTGCCAGCAGCCGCCGGCGCGTTCCCGTTGACAATGAGCAGTTCTTC. It translates to CASSRRRVPVDNEQFF. The full variable domain, in which reference TRBV14 and TRBJ2-1 provide the parts outside the CDR3, is EAGVTQFPSHSVIEKGQTVTLRCDPISGHDNLYWYRRVMGKEIKFLLHFVKESKQDESGMPNNRFLAERTGGTYSTLKVQPAELEDSGVYFCASSRRRVPVDNEQFFGPGTRLTVL.

This rearrangement joins TRBV5-5 to TRBJ1-4; D is unresolved. CDR3 length: 14 residues. V was pared by 0 bases and J by 2 bases, with 5 bases between. Germline values: CDR1 SGHKS, CDR2 YYEKEE (reference sequence). The CDR3 region is CASSLAGTNEKLFF. The CDR3 DNA is TGTGCCAGCAGCTTGGCGGGCACTAATGAAAAACTGTTTTTT.

The J gene is TRBJ2-1, the V gene TRBV12-3 or TRBV12-4; D possibly corresponds to TRBD1 (6 bases). The length of the CDR3 is 13 residues. V lost 2 bases, J lost 8 bases, and 10 bases lay in between. The chain's CDR3 is CASSLIGGHEQFF. CDR3 coding DNA: TGTGCCAGCAGTTTAATTGGGGGCCATGAGCAGTTCTTC.

CDR3 region: CATATQQLSNQPQHF. As DNA, the CDR3 is TGTGCCACCGCGACCCAGCAGCTGAGCAATCAGCCCCAGCATTTT. The rearrangement links TRBV15 to TRBJ1-5; D is uncertain. Germline lookup yields CDR1 LNHNV and CDR2 YYDKDF (reference sequence). The CDR3 runs 15 residues. V was cut by 8 bases and J by 1 base, with 15 bases left in between.

This clone was observed a single time. The chain couples TRBV12-5 to TRBJ2-7; 11 bases fit TRBD1. The CDR3 has 15 residues. Germline V gene lookup returns CDR1 LGHNT and CDR2 FRNRAP. V dropped 5 bases and J dropped 4; count of bases not matched to a gene: 7. CDR3 DNA sequence: TGTGCTAGTGGTCTCCTAGGGACAGGGGGATACGAGCAGTACTTC. It yields the protein CASGLLGTGGYEQYF.

This chain joins TRBV12-3 or TRBV12-4 and TRBJ1-5; D remains unclear. Trimming removed 1 base at V and 7 bases at J, with 2 bases between. The CDR3 totals 11 residues. The CDR3 protein is CASSLGQPQHF. The CDR3 bases are TGTGCCAGCAGTTTAGGGCAGCCCCAGCATTTT.

The V gene is TRBV12-3 or TRBV12-4, the J gene TRBJ1-2; TRBD1 matches at 9 bases. V was clipped by 2 bases and J by 8 bases; unmatched bases: 3. The length of the CDR3 is 13 residues. CDR3 coding DNA: TGTGCCAGCAGTTTACCCGGGACAGGGGGCTACACCTTC. The encoded protein is CASSLPGTGGYTF.

CDR3 nucleotide sequence: TGTGCCAGCAGCATATGGGACAGGGTAAGAGCGGGCTCCTACGAGCAGTACTTC. Protein product: CASSIWDRVRAGSYEQYF. This chain uses TRBV11-3 with TRBJ2-7; 9 bases align to TRBD1. Germline V gene data show CDR1 as SGHNT and CDR2 as YENEEA. The CDR3 spans 18 residues. Losses at the gene ends were 5 bases for V and 0 bases for J; bases not matched to a gene: 14.

The CDR3 DNA sequence: TGTGCCAGCAGTTTTCTAAGGGGTGAAGCTTTCTTT. It codes for CASSFLRGEAFF. This chain connects TRBV6-2 or TRBV6-3 to TRBJ1-1, with D perhaps TRBD1 (5 bases). Trimming removed 4 bases at V and 7 bases at J, with 10 bases between. In germline, CDR1 is MNHEY, CDR2 SVGEGT. There are 12 residues in the CDR3.

V and J are TRBV3-1 (or the pseudogene TRBV3-2) and TRBJ2-3; D is unresolved. CDR1 LGHDT and CDR2 YNNKEL come from the germline V gene (reference sequence). With 2 bases removed from V and 0 bases from J, the gap between germline ends came to 9 bases. The CDR3 covers 15 residues. The CDR3 nucleotides are TGTGCCAGCAGCCAAAGGATAACTAGCACAGATACGCAGTATTTT. This encodes CASSQRITSTDTQYF.

V usage is TRBV9 and J usage is TRBJ2-7; a weak D match, TRBD1 (5 bases). The CDR3 has 15 amino acids. With 0 bases removed from V and 2 bases from J, the gap between germline ends came to 12 bases. Germline loops: CDR1 SGDLS, CDR2 YYNGEE. CDR3 DNA: TGTGCCAGCAGCGTAGGGCCAGGGCCCACCTACGAGCAGTACTTC. This encodes CASSVGPGPTYEQYF.

This clone has only one observation. The chain couples TRBV24-1 to TRBJ2-5, with 8 bases identical to TRBD1. CDR1 and CDR2 from the germline V gene are KGHDR and SFDVKD. The J segment lost 5 bases and the V segment lost 9 bases, leaving 7 bases of the junction unmatched. This CDR3 spans 13 amino acids. CDR3 sequence: CATGGQGSETQYF. CDR3 coding DNA: TGTGCCACCGGAGGACAGGGCAGCGAGACCCAGTACTTC.

This chain links TRBV30 with TRBJ2-3; 15 bases are shared with TRBD2. This CDR3 has 18 amino acids. The ends lost 3 bases at V and 2 bases at J; junction bases unmatched: 9. The V gene's germline CDR1 is GTSNPN and CDR2 SVGIG (reference sequence). Here the CDR3 reads CAWSGTSGRTYYTDTQYF. CDR3 sequence (DNA): TGTGCCTGGAGCGGGACTAGCGGGAGGACCTACTACACAGATACGCAGTATTTT.

The rearrangement uses TRBV19 and TRBJ1-2; D is unclear. From germline, CDR1 is LNHDA and CDR2 SQIVND (reference sequence). This CDR3 has 13 amino acids. V was shortened by 5 bases and J by 2 bases, with 9 bases between the two germline ends. CDR3 sequence (DNA): TGTGCCAGTAGTCCCGATCGGAACTATGGCTACACCTTC. The encoded protein is CASSPDRNYGYTF.

This chain uses TRBV18 with TRBJ1-5; D is unclear. The CDR3 is 16 residues long. Germline CDR1 and CDR2: KGHSH and LQKENI. The V gene lost 4 bases and the J gene lost 0 bases, with 13 bases spanning the gap. In nucleotides, the CDR3 is TGTGCCAGCTCACAAAATGGTGCCCATAGCAATCAGCCCCAGCATTTT. It encodes CASSQNGAHSNQPQHF.